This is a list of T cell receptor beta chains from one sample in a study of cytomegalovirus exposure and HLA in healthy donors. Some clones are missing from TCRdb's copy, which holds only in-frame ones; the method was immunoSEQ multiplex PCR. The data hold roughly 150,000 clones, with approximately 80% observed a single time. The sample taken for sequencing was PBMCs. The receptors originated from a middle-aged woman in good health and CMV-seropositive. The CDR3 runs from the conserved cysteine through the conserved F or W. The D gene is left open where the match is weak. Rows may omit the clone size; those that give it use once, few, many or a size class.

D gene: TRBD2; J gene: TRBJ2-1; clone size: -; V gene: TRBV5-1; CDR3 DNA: TGCGCCAGCCACGTTAGCGGGGGCCACAATGAGCAGTTCTTC; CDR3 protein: CASHVSGGHNEQFF
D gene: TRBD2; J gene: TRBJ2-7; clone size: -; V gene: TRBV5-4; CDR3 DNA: TGTGCCAGCAGCTGGGGACTAGCGGGGGGCGCCTACGAGCAGTACTTC; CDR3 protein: CASSWGLAGGAYEQYF
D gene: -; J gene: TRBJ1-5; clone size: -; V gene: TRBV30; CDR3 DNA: TGTGCCTGGAGTGTTCGGGCGGGGGTAGAACGCAATCAGCCCCAGCATTTT; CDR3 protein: CAWSVRAGVERNQPQHF
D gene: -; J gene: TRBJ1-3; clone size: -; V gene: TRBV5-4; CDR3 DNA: TGTGCCAGCAGCTTGCGTGGAGGGAAAAACACCATATATTTT; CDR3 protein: CASSLRGGKNTIYF
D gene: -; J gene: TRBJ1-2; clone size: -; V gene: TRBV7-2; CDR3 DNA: TGTGCCAGCAGCCCGCCGGGGGTTAACTATGGCTACACCTTC; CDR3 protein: CASSPPGVNYGYTF
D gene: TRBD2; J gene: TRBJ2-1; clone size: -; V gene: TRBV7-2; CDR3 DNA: TGTGCCAGCAGCTTAACTAGCGGGAGCAATGAGCAGTTCTTC; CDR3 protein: CASSLTSGSNEQFF
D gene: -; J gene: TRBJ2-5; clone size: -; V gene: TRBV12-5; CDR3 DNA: TGTGCTAGTGGTTTGGTAAGTCAGGGATGGTGTAAAGAGACCCAGTACTTC; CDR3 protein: CASGLVSQGWCKETQYF
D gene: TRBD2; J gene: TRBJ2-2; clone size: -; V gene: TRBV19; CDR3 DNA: TGTGCCAGTAATTCGGGGACTAGCGGGAGGGCGGGCACCGGGGAGCTGTTTTTT; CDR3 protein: CASNSGTSGRAGTGELFF
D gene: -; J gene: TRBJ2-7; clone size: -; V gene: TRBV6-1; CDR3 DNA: TGTGCCAGCAGTTGGTCTGCCGCGAAGTCCTACGAGCAGTACTTC; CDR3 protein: CASSWSAAKSYEQYF
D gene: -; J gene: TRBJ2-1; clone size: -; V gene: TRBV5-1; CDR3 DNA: TGCGCCAGCAGCTTGGGGCTAGTCGGCTACAATGAGCAGTTCTTC; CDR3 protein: CASSLGLVGYNEQFF
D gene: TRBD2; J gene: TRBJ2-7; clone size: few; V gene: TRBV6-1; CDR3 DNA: TGTGCCAGCAGTCTAACGGGAGGTCAGTATTACGAGCAGTACTTC; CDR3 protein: CASSLTGGQYYEQYF
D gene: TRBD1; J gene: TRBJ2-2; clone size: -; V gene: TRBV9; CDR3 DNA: TGTGCCAGCAGAGACAGGACAGGGGCGGATACCGGGGAGCTGTTTTTT; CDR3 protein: CASRDRTGADTGELFF
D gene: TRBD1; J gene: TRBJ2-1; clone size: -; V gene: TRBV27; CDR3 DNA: TGTGCCAGCAGTCCGGGACAGGGCGTAAATGAGCAGTTCTTC; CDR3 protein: CASSPGQGVNEQFF
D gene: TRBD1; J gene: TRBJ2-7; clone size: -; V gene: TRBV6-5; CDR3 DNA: TGTGCCAGCAAATTCGGGACAGGGGGTTACGAGCAGTACTTC; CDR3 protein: CASKFGTGGYEQYF
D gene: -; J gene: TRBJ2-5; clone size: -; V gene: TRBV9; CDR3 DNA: TGTGCCAGCAGCGTACAGGGGGGCTACCAAGAGACCCAGTACTTC; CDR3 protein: CASSVQGGYQETQYF
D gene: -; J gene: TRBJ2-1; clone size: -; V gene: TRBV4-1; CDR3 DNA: TGCGCCAGCCAGGAGAAGAGGGGGAGCTCCTACAATGAGCAGTTCTTC; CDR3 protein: CASQEKRGSSYNEQFF
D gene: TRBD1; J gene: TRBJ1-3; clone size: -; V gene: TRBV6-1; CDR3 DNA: TGTGCCAGCAGTGAGGTCCGGGACAGGGCCTCTGGAAACACCATATATTTT; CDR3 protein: CASSEVRDRASGNTIYF
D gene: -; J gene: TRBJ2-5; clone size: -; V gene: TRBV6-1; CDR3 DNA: TGTGCCAGCAGTGAGCGGGGATTGGGGGGAAAGTACTTC; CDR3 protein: CASSERGLGGKYF
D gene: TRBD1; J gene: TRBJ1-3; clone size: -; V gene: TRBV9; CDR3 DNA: TGTGCCAGCAGCGAACGGGACAGGGGGCCCGTATCTGGAAACACCATATATTTT; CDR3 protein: CASSERDRGPVSGNTIYF
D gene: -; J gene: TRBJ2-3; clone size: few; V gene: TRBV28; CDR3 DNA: TGTGCCAGCACCACTACAAGCGGGGATACGCAGTATTTT; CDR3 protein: CASTTTSGDTQYF
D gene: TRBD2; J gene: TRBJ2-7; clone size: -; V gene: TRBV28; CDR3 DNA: TGTGCCAGCAGTTTATCGGCGGGGGGGCGCGAGCAGTACTTC; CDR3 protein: CASSLSAGGREQYF
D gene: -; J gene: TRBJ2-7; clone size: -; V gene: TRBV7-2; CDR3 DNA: TGTGCCAGCAGCTTATCGACTGAGAGCTCCTACGAGCAGTACTTC; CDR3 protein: CASSLSTESSYEQYF
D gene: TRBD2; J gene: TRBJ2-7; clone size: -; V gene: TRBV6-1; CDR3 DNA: TGTGCCAGCAGTGGGCTAGCGGATTACGAGCAGTACTTC; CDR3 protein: CASSGLADYEQYF
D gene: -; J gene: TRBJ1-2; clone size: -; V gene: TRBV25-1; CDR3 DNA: TGTGCCAGCAGACAGGACCCTAACTATGGCTACACCTTC; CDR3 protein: CASRQDPNYGYTF
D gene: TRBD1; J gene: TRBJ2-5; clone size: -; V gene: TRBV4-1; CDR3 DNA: TGCGCCAGCAGCCAAGATGAGGGGACAGCAACCCAAGAGACCCAGTACTTC; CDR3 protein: CASSQDEGTATQETQYF
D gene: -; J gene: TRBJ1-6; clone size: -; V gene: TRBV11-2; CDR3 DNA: TGTGCCAGCAGTCAGGCAGGGCGGTCACCCCTCCACTTT; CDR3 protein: CASSQAGRSPLHF
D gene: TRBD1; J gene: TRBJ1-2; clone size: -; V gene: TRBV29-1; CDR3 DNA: TGCAGCGCCGGACAGGAGACCTATGGCTACACCTTC; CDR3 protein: CSAGQETYGYTF
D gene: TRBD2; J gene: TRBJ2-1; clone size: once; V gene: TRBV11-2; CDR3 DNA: TGTGCCAGCAGCCAACTAGCGGGGGCCTACAATGAGCAGTTCTTC; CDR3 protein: CASSQLAGAYNEQFF
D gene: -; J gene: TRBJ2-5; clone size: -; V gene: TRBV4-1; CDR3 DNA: TGCGCCAGCAGCGGGCCCCACCAAGAGACCCAGTACTTC; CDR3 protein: CASSGPHQETQYF
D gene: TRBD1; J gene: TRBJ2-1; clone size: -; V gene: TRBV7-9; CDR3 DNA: TGTGCCAGCAGCTCACACCGGGACAGGCGCTACAATGAGCAGTTCTTC; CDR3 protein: CASSSHRDRRYNEQFF
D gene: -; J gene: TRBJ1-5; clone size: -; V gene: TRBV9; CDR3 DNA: TGTGCCAGCAGCGCCTCGGACAGCTATCAGCCCCAGCATTTT; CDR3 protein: CASSASDSYQPQHF
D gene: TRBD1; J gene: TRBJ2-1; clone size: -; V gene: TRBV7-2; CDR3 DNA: TGTGCCAGCAGCCTGCAGGGACAGAGTATATACAATGAGCAGTTCTTC; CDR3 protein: CASSLQGQSIYNEQFF
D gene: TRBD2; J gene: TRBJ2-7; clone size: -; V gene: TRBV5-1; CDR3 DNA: TGCGCCAGCAGCATAGCGGGGCACACGGACGCCTACGAGCAGTACTTC; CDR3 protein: CASSIAGHTDAYEQYF
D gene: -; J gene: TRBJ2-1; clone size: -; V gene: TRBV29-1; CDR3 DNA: TGCAGCGTTAACGTTCTTAGCTCCTACAATGAGCAGTTCTTC; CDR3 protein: CSVNVLSSYNEQFF
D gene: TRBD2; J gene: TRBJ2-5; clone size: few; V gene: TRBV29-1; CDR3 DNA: TGCAGCACCTCCGGGACTAGCGGACGTCAAGAGACCCAGTACTTC; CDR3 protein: CSTSGTSGRQETQYF
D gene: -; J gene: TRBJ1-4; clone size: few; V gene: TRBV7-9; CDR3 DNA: TGTGCCAGCAGGCCCACACAGGCTAATGCAAAACTGTTTTTT; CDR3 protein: CASRPTQANAKLFF
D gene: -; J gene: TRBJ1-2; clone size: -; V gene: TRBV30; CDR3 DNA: TGTGCCTGGAGCCAGGGAAGTCATGGCTACACCTTC; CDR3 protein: CAWSQGSHGYTF
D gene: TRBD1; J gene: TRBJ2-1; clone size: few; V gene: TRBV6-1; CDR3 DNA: TGTGCCAGCAGTGACCTGGGGACAGGCAACTTCGACAATGAGCAGTTCTTC; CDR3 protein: CASSDLGTGNFDNEQFF
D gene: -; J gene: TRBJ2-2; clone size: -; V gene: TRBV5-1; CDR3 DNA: TGCGCCACCCAGACAGGCCCCAACACCGGGGAGCTGTTTTTT; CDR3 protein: CATQTGPNTGELFF
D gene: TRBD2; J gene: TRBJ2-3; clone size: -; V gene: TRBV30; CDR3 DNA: TGTGCCTGGAGCGAAGGGGCGGGGGTCACAGATACGCAGTATTTT; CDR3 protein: CAWSEGAGVTDTQYF
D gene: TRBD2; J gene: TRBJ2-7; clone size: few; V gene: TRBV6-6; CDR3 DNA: TGTGCCAGCAGCCCCCCTCGAGCGGGAGGTACCGAGCAGTACTTC; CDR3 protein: CASSPPRAGGTEQYF